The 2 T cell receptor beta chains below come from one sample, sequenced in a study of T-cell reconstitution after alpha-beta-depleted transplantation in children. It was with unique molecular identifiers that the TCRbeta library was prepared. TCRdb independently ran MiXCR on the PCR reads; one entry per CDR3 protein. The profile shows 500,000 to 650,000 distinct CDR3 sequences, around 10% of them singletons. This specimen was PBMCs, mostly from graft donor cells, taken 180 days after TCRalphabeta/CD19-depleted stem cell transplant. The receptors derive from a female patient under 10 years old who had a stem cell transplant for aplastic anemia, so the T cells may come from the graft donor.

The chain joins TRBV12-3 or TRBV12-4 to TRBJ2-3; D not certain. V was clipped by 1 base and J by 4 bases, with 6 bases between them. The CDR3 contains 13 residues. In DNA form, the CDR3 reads TGTGCCAGCAGTTTAGGGCCAGCAGATACGCAGTATTTT. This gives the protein CASSLGPADTQYF.

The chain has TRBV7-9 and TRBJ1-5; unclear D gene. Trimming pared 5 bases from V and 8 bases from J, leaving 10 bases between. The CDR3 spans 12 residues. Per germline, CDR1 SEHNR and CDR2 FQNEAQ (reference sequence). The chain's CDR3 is CASSPLLEPQHF. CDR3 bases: TGTGCCAGCAGCCCCCTGTTAGAGCCCCAGCATTTT.